The 2 T cell receptor beta chains presented below share a single source sample, sequenced in a study of graft-versus-host responses after intestinal transplantation. Processed graft tissue released its intraepithelial and lamina propria lymphocytes. Clones were read by immunoSEQ multiplex PCR, and TCRdb kept only the in-frame ones, dropping some. The table includes around 1,100 clones, 80% detected once. The source material was ileum tissue, sampled 7 days after intestinal transplantation. These TCRs come from a human patient who received an intestinal transplant, so some T cells may come from the graft donor.

Only one count was recorded for this clone. The chain employs TRBV6-1 and TRBJ1-1; 9 nucleotides line up with TRBD1. Trimming cost V 5 bases and J 3 bases; bases outside gene matches: 7. CDR3 length: 15 residues. The germline V gene has CDR1 MNHNS and CDR2 SASEGT. CDR3: CASSQTGGAYTEAFF. In nucleotides, the CDR3 is TGTGCCAGCAGTCAAACAGGGGGCGCGTACACTGAAGCTTTCTTT.

This chain uses TRBV18 with TRBJ1-2, with D possibly TRBD1 on 6 matching bases. The CDR3 runs 14 residues. The germline gives CDR1 KGHSH, CDR2 LQKENI. V was clipped by 6 bases and J by 4 bases, with 15 bases between them. The CDR3 region is CASSTLQGIYGYTF. DNA of the CDR3: TGTGCCAGCTCTACCTTACAGGGCATCTATGGCTACACCTTC.